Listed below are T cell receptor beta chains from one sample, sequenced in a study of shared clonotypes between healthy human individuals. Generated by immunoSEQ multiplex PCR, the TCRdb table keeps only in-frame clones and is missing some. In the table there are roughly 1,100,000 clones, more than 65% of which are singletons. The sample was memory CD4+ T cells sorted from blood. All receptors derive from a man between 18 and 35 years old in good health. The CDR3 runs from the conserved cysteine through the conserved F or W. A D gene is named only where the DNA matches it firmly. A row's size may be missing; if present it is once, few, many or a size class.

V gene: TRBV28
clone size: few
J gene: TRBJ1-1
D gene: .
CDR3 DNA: TGTGCCAGCAGCTTGACAGCGATGAACACTGAAGCTTTCTTT
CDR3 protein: CASSLTAMNTEAFF

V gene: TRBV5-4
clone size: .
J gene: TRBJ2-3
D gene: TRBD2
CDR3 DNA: TGTGCCAGCAGCTCGAGCGGGACTAGCACAGATACGCAGTATTTT
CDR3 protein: CASSSSGTSTDTQYF

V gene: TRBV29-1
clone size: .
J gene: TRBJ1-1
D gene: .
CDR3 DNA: TGCAGCGTTCAGGAAATTATGAACACTGAAGCTTTCTTT
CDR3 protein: CSVQEIMNTEAFF

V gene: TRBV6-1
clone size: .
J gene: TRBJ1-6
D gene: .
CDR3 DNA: TGTGCCAGCAGTGAATCACGGCGAGCTAATTCACCCCTCCACTTT
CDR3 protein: CASSESRRANSPLHF

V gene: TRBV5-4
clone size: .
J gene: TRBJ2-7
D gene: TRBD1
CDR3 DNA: TGTGCCAGCAGCAGGGTGGGACAGGGTTACGAGCAGTACTTC
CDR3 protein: CASSRVGQGYEQYF

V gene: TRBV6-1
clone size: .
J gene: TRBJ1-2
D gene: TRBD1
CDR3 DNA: TGTGCCAGCAGTCCCACAGGGGTGGGCTACACCTTC
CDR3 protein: CASSPTGVGYTF

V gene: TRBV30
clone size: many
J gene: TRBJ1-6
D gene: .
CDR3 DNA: TGTGCCTGGATACCTCCGGGGGACTATAATTCACCCCTCCACTTT
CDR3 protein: CAWIPPGDYNSPLHF

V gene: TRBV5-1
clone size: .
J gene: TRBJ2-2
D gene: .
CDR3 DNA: TGCGCCAGCAGCTTGGCATTTGGGAACGTCGCCGGGGAGCTGTTTTTT
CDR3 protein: CASSLAFGNVAGELFF

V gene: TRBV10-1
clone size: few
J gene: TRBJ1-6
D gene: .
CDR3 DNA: TGCGCCAGCAGTGATGGGGGGCCTAATTCACCCCTCCACTTT
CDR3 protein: CASSDGGPNSPLHF

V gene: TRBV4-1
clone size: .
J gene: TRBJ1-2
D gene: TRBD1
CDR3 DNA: TGCGCCAGCAGCCCCAGGGGGCCCTATGGCTACACCTTC
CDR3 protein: CASSPRGPYGYTF

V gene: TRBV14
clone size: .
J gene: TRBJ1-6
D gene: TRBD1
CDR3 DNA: TGTGCCAGCAGCCAGTCACAGGGGCCACCCCTCCACTTT
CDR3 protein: CASSQSQGPPLHF

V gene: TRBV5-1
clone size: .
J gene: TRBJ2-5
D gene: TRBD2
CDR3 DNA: TGCGCCAGCAGCTTTGGGATCCCTAGCGGGTACCAAGAGACCCAGTACTTC
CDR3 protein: CASSFGIPSGYQETQYF

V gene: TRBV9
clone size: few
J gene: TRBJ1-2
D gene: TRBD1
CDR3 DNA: TGTGCCAGCAGCTCAGGGGGCAACTATGGCTACACCTTC
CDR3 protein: CASSSGGNYGYTF

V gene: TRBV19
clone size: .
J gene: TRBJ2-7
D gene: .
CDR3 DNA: TGTGCCAGTAGTAGTGAGGGCAGGGGTGCCTCCTACGAGCAGTACTTC
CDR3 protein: CASSSEGRGASYEQYF

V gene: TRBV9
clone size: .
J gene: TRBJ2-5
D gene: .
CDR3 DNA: TGTGCCAGCAGCGTAGAGACAGGACAAGAGACCCAGTACTTC
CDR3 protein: CASSVETGQETQYF

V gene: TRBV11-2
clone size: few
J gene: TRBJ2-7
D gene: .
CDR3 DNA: TGTGCCAGCAGCCAGCAAGCAGGGGCCGATGAGCAGTACTTC
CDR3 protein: CASSQQAGADEQYF

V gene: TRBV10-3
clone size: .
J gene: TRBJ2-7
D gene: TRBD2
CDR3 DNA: TGTGCCATCAGTGGTGGTCGGGAGGACCCCTTAAATTTC
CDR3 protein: CAISGGREDPLNF

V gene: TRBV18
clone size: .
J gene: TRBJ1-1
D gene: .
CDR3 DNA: TGTGCCAGCTCACCACCCGGGAACACTGAAGCTTTCTTT
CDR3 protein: CASSPPGNTEAFF

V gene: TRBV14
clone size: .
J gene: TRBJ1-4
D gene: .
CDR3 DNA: TGTGCCAGCAGCCAAGCTCAAGGCGTGGTACAGTCGGGGGGAAAACTGTTTTTT
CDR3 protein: CASSQAQGVVQSGGKLFF

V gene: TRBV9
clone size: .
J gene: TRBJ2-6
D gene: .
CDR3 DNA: TGTGCCAGCAGCCCCCCGGGCGTTTCTGGGGCCAACGTCCTGACTTTC
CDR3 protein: CASSPPGVSGANVLTF

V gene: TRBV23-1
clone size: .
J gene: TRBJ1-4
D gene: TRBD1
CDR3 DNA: TGCGCCAGCAGTCAGATCCCCGCCGGGACAGGGGTTGAAAAACTGTTTTTT
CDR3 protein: CASSQIPAGTGVEKLFF

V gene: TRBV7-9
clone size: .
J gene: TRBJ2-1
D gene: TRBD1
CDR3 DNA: TGTGCCAGCAGCGCCCGGGACAGGTTTAATGAGCAGTTCTTC
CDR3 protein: CASSARDRFNEQFF

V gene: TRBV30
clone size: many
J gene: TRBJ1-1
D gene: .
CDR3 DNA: TGTGCCTGCCCCAATCGAGGCAACACTGAAGCTTTCTTT
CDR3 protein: CACPNRGNTEAFF

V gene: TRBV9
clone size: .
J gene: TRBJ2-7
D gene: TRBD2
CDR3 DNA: TGTGCCAGCAGCCCCGAGGGTAGCGGGGCCCTCGGAGAGCAGTACTTC
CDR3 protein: CASSPEGSGALGEQYF

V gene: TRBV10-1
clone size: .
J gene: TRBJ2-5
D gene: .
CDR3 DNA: TGCGCCAGCAGCTACGGAATCCAAGAGACCCAGTACTTC
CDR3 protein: CASSYGIQETQYF

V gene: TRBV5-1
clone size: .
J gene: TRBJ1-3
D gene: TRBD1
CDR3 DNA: TGCGCCAGCAGCTCAGGACAGGGCTTCGCTGGAAACACCATATATTTT
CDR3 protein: CASSSGQGFAGNTIYF

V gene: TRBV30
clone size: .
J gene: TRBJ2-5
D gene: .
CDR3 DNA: TGTGCCTGGAGTCCAGGTCTGACTTTGGAGACCCAGTACTTC
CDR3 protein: CAWSPGLTLETQYF

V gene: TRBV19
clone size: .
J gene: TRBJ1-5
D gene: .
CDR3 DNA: TGTGCCAGTAGTATCCCTCATGGGGGGAATAGCAATCAGCCCCAGCATTTT
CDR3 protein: CASSIPHGGNSNQPQHF

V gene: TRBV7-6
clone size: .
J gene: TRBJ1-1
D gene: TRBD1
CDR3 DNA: TGTGCCAGCAGTCGCCGGGACAGGGATTCTGCGGCTGAAGCTTTCTTT
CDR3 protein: CASSRRDRDSAAEAFF

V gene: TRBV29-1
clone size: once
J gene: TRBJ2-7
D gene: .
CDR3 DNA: TGCAGCGTTGTTGGCGCAGGGCAGGTCCACGAGCAGTACTTC
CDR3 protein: CSVVGAGQVHEQYF

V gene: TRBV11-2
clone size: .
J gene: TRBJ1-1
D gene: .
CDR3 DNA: TGTGCCAGCAGCTCGCCCGCTAACACTGAAGCTTTCTTT
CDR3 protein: CASSSPANTEAFF

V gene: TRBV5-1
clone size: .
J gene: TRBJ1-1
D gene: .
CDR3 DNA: TGCGCCAGCAGCTTGCAAGGAAACACTGAAGCTTTCTTT
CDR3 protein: CASSLQGNTEAFF

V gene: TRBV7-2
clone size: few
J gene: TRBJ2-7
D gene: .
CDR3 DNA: TGTGCCAGCAGCTCCGCCTACGAGCAGTACTTC
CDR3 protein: CASSSAYEQYF

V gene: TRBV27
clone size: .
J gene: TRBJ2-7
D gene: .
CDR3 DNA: TGTGCCAGCAGTTTAGGCGTTTATGGCGAGCAGTACTTC
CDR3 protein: CASSLGVYGEQYF

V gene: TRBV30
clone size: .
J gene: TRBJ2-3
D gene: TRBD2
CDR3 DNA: TGTGCCTGGAGTGTGGGCGGGGGAGCAGATACGCAGTATTTT
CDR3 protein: CAWSVGGGADTQYF

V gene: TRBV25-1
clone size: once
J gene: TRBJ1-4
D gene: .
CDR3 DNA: TGTGCCAGCAGTGATCACCCCGGGACTCGAAAACTGTTTTTT
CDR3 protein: CASSDHPGTRKLFF

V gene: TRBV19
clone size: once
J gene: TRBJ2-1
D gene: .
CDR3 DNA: TGTGCCAGTAGACGGACCGAGAGCTACTACAATGAGCAGTTCTTC
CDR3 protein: CASRRTESYYNEQFF

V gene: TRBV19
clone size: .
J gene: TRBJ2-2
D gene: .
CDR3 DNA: TGTGCCAGTAAAGGGATGGGCACCGGGGAGCTGTTTTTT
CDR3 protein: CASKGMGTGELFF

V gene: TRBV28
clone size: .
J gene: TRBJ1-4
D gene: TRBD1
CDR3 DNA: TGTGCCAGCAGTTCACCGGGACAGGGGGGTGAAAAACTGTTTTTT
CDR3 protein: CASSSPGQGGEKLFF

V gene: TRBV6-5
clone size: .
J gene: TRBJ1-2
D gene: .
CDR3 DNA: TGTGCCAGCAGAGCCGGGCCCGAACCCTATGGCTACACCTTC
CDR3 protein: CASRAGPEPYGYTF

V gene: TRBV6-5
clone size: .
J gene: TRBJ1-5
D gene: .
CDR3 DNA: TGTGCCAGCAGCGTTAATGGCGGTAGCAATCAGCCCCAGCATTTT
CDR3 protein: CASSVNGGSNQPQHF

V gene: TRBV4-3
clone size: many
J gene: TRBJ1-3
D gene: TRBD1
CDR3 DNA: TGCGCCAGCAGCCCCCGGGAGACAGGGGTGGGAAACACCATATATTTT
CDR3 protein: CASSPRETGVGNTIYF

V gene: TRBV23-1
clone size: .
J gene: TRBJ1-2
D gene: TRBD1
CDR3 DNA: TGCGCCAGCAGTCACCTTAGACAGGGCGTACCAGTCTATGGCTACACCTTC
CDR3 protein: CASSHLRQGVPVYGYTF

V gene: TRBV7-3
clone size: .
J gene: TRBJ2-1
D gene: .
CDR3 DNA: TGTGCCAGCAGCTTAAGACAGCCCAATGAGCAGTTCTTC
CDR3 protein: CASSLRQPNEQFF

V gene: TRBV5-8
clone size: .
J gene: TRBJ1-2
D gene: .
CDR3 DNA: TGTGCCAGCACCCTTGGGAGGGCAGCTAACTATGGCTACACCTTC
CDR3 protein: CASTLGRAANYGYTF

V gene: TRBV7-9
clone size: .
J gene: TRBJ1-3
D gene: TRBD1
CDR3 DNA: TGTGCCAGCAGCTTGGACAGGGGCCTCTCTGGAAACACCATATATTTT
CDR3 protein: CASSLDRGLSGNTIYF

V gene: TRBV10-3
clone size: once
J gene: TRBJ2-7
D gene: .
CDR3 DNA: TGTGCCATCAGTGAGTCCGGGGGGCTCCCTGGGTCCTACGAGCAGTACTTC
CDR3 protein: CAISESGGLPGSYEQYF

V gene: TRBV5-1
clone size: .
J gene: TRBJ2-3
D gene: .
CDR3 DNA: TGCGCCAGCAGCTTGAACGGGGGCGGCACAGATACGCAGTATTTT
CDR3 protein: CASSLNGGGTDTQYF